The clone carrying this T cell receptor (beta chain) was picked up one time. The assay was immunoSEQ multiplex PCR, and TCRdb's table has in-frame clones only and misses some. This table has about 54,000 clones, more than 75% appearing once. CDR3 length: 13 amino acids. From germline, CDR1 is GTSNPN and CDR2 SVGIG (reference sequence). V was clipped by 3 bases and J by 3 bases, with 10 bases between them. This sample stems from a study of OX40 agonist ivuxolimab in advanced cancers. Sequencing used CD4+ or CD8+ T cells sorted from blood, obtained in a trial of the OX40 agonist ivuxolimab. The TCR comes from an adult with an advanced solid tumor such as melanoma, head and neck, liver or kidney cancer. The V and J genes are TRBV30 and TRBJ2-3; D is perhaps TRBD1 (5 bases). The CDR3 spells CAWRQGRTDTQYF. CDR3 DNA: TGTGCCTGGAGGCAGGGTCGGACAGATACGCAGTATTTT. Combining the CDR3 with reference TRBV30 and TRBJ2-3 gives the whole variable domain SQTIHQWPATLVQPVGSPLSLECTVEGTSNPNLYWYRQAAGRGLQLLFYSVGIGQISSEVPQNLSASRPQDRQFILSSKKLLLSDSGFYLCAWRQGRTDTQYFGPGTRLTVL.